Listed below are T cell receptor beta chains from one sample, sequenced in a study of T cell clones after liver transplantation. The protocol was immunoSEQ multiplex PCR, while the TCRdb copy is restricted to in-frame clones and leaves out a portion. Of tens of thousands of clones in the sample, 60% to 75% were seen once. This material consisted of CD4+ T cells from blood, taken at the 22-month timepoint. Receptors originate from a human patient who received a liver transplant. Certain T cells may be donor cells from the graft. CDR3s include the opening cysteine and the closing phenylalanine or tryptophan. D genes are given only for firm matches. A row's size may be missing; if present it is once, few, many or a size class.

>TRBV6-6|-|TRBJ2-1|-
CASCFAFAPPYNEQFF
TGTGCCAGCTGTTTCGCCTTCGCGCCACCCTACAATGAGCAGTTCTTC
>TRBV28|-|TRBJ1-4|-
CASTQGFSTNEKLFF
TGTGCCAGCACCCAGGGGTTTTCAACTAATGAAAAACTGTTTTTT
>TRBV7-3|few|TRBJ2-1|-
CASSPGISNEQFF
TGTGCCAGCAGCCCCGGGATTTCAAATGAGCAGTTCTTC
>TRBV27|once|TRBJ2-5|-
CASSFSPGTYQETQYF
TGTGCCAGCAGTTTCTCCCCGGGGACTTACCAAGAGACCCAGTACTTC
>TRBV5-4|-|TRBJ2-5|-
CASSWVGGLQETQYF
TGTGCCAGCAGCTGGGTGGGGGGTCTACAAGAGACCCAGTACTTC
>TRBV5-1|many|TRBJ2-5|TRBD2
CASSRLTSGGVQETQYF
TGCGCCAGCAGCCGTCTCACTAGCGGGGGAGTCCAAGAGACCCAGTACTTC
>TRBV28|-|TRBJ1-5|-
CASSFTPGGRNQPQHF
TGTGCCAGCAGTTTTACTCCGGGGGGGCGAAATCAGCCCCAGCATTTT
>TRBV10-2|-|TRBJ2-3|-
CASSAGLETTDTQYF
TGCGCCAGCAGTGCTGGACTGGAGACCACAGATACGCAGTATTTT
>TRBV2|-|TRBJ1-4|-
CASTEVFNEKLFF
TGTGCCAGCACCGAGGTTTTTAATGAAAAACTGTTTTTT
>TRBV4-2|-|TRBJ2-3|TRBD2
CASSLFSGGFTDTQYF
TGTGCCAGCAGCCTATTTAGCGGGGGCTTCACAGATACGCAGTATTTT
>TRBV6-4|-|TRBJ1-2|-
CASSAGVDYGYTF
TGTGCCAGCAGTGCAGGGGTGGACTATGGCTACACCTTC
>TRBV5-5|-|TRBJ1-1|-
CASSLGQSNTEAFF
TGTGCCAGCAGCTTGGGCCAGTCGAACACTGAAGCTTTCTTT
>TRBV5-8|-|TRBJ1-6|-
CASRSLRVGSYNSPLHF
TGTGCCAGCAGATCCCTCAGGGTGGGCTCCTATAATTCACCCCTCCACTTT
>TRBV7-9|-|TRBJ2-7|TRBD1
CASSLRQGTYEQYF
TGTGCCAGCAGCCTACGACAGGGGACTTACGAGCAGTACTTC
>TRBV7-2|once|TRBJ2-2|-
CASSLEGIRELFF
TGTGCCAGCAGCTTAGAAGGGATACGGGAGCTGTTTTTT
>TRBV6-6|-|TRBJ1-5|-
CGGRGGQPQHF
TGTGGTGGAAGGGGGGGACAGCCCCAGCATTTT